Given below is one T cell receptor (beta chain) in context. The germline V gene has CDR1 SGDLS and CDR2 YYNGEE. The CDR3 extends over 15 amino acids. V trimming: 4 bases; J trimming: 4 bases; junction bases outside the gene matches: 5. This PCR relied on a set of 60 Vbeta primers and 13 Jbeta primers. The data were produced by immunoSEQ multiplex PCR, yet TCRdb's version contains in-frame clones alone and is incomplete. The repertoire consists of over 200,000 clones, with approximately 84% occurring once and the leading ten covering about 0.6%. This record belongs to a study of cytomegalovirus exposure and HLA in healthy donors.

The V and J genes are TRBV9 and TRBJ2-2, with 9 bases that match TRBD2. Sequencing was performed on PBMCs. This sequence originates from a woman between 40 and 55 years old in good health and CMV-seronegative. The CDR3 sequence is CASSSGGGATGELFF. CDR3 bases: TGTGCCAGCAGCTCGGGCGGGGGGGCCACCGGGGAGCTGTTTTTT.